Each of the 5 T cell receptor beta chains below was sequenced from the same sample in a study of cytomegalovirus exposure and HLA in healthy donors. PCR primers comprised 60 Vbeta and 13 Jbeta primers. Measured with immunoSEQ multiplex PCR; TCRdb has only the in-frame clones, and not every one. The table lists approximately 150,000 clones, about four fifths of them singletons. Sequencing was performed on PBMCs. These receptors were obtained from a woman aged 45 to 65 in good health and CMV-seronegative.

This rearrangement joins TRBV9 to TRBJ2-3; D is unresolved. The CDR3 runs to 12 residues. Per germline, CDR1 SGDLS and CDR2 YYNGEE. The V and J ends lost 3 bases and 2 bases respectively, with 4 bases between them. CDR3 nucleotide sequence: TGTGCCAGCAGCGCATCCACAGATACGCAGTATTTT. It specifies CASSASTDTQYF.

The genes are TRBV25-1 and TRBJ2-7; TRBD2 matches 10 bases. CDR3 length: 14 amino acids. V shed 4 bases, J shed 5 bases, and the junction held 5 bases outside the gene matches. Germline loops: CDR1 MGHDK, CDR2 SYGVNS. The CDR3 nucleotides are TGTGCCAGCAGTGTTAGCGGGAGGTCTCACGAGCAGTACTTC. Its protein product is CASSVSGRSHEQYF.

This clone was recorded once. The CDR3 reads CASSQSRDRGGGYTF. The CDR3 DNA reads TGTGCCAGCAGCCAGTCCCGGGACAGGGGAGGTGGCTACACCTTC. J is TRBJ1-2 and V is TRBV6-5; TRBD1 agrees at 10 bases. Trimming at V came to 6 bases and at J to 7 bases, leaving 11 bases not matched to a gene. Germline CDR1 and CDR2: MNHEY and SVGAGI. The length of the CDR3 is 15 residues.

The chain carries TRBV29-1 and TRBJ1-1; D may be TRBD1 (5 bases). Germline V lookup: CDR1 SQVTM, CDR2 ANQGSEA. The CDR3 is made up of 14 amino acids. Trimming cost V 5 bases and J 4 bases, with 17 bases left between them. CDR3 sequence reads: CSVSRWGESTEAFF. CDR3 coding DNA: TGCAGCGTTAGCCGGTGGGGGGAGAGCACTGAAGCTTTCTTT.

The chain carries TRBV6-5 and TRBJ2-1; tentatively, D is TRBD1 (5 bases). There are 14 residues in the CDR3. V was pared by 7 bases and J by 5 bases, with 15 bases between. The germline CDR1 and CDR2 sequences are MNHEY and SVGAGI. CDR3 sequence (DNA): TGTGCCAGCAAAAGGTCACAGGTAAACAATGAGCAGTTCTTC. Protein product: CASKRSQVNNEQFF.